The clone carrying this T cell receptor (beta chain) is a singleton in its sample. The record originates from a study of blood T cell repertoires in COVID-19. The germline V gene encodes CDR1 PRHDT and CDR2 FYEKMQ (reference sequence). The CDR3 contains 15 residues. V shed 1 base and J shed 4 bases, with 14 bases lying between them. Here immunoSEQ multiplex PCR was the method, and the copy in TCRdb shows in-frame clones only, minus some. The repertoire holds approximately 350,000 clones, 80% to 90% seen once, with more than 1% in the top ten. This sequence joins TRBV13 and TRBJ2-7; weak D call: TRBD2 (5 bases). This sequence originates from a man aged 35 to 55 with acute or convalescent COVID-19. The sequenced sample was peripheral blood. The CDR3 DNA sequence: TGTGCCAGCAGCTTAGTGGCGGGCCGTTTTTACGAGCAGTACTTC. Its translation is CASSLVAGRFYEQYF.